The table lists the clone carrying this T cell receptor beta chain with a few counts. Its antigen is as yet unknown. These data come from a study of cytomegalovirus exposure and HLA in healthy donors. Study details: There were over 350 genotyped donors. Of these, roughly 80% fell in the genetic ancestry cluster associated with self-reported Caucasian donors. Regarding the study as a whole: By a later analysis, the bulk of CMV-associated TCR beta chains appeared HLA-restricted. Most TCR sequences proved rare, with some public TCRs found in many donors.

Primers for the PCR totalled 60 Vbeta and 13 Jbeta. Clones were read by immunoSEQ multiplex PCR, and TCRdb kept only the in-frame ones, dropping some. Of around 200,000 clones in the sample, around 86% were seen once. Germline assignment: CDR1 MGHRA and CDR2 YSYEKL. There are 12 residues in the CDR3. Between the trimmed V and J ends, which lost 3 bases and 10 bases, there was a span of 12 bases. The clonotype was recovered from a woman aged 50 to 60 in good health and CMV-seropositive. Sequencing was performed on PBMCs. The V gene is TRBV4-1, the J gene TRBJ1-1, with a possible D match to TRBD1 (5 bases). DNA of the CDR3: TGCGCCAGCAGCCAGCAGGGAGGGCTAGCTTTCTTT. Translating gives CASSQQGGLAFF.